This T cell receptor (beta chain) is from a study of technical replicates of blood from four donors. TCRdb's copy holds only in-frame clones and misses some; the assay was immunoSEQ multiplex PCR. The table lists 60,000 to 90,000 clones, 95% to 96% of them singletons. The length of the CDR3 is 12 residues. Germline V CDR1 and CDR2: GTSNPN, SVGIG (reference sequence). The V and J ends lost 7 bases and 5 bases, in that order; junction bases with no gene match: 8. The TCR comes from a human donor in good health. The rearrangement joins TRBV30 to TRBJ2-7; 7 bases fit TRBD2. Sequences were obtained from T cells isolated from PBMCs. CDR3 sequence reads: CAYGESGDEQYF. The CDR3 DNA follows: TGTGCCTACGGAGAGAGCGGGGACGAGCAGTACTTC. The full variable domain, in which reference TRBV30 and TRBJ2-7 provide the parts outside the CDR3, is SQTIHQWPATLVQPVGSPLSLECTVEGTSNPNLYWYRQAAGRGLQLLFYSVGIGQISSEVPQNLSASRPQDRQFILSSKKLLLSDSGFYLCAYGESGDEQYFGPGTRLTVT.